A single sample gave rise to the 21 T cell receptor beta chains below, sequenced in a study of T cell clonality in common variable immunodeficiency. TCRdb keeps only in-frame clones here, not all; method: immunoSEQ multiplex PCR. Sampling found approximately 34,000 clones, none seen once. Sequencing was done on a sample of peripheral blood mononuclear cells. These receptors came from a person between 18 and 75 years old in good health.

This clone was seen repeatedly, ten times or more. The read ends 3 residues before the CDR3 terminus; that terminus is restored from the germline J gene. The chain couples TRBV27 to TRBJ1-3; 7 bases are a match to TRBD1. Germline V gives CDR1 MNHEY, CDR2 SMNVEV (reference sequence). J lost 0 bases, V lost 4 bases, and 6 bases had no gene match. The CDR3 is 16 amino acids. The CDR3 spells CASSSGQPDSGNTIYF. The CDR3 bases that were read are TGTGCCAGCAGTTCGGGACAGCCCGACTCTGGAAACACC.

This clone was seen at least ten times. The missing CDR3 end, 3 residues past where the read stops, is filled in from the germline J gene. The V gene is TRBV19, the J gene TRBJ1-6, with 7 bases matching TRBD1. This CDR3 contains 16 residues. V lost 5 bases and J lost 7; bases outside the gene matches: 11. Germline V lookup: CDR1 LNHDA, CDR2 SQIVND (reference sequence). CDR3 DNA, as far as it was read: TGTGCCAGTAGTGCTGGGGACAGCGGCATGAATTCACCC. Its translation is CASSAGDSGMNSP. The CDR3 in full is CASSAGDSGMNSPLHF.

This clone was seen many times. The read gets to within 3 residues of the CDR3 end, and the germline J gene fills in the rest. This chain uses TRBV19 with TRBJ2-5, with D maybe TRBD1 (6 bases). V was pared by 2 bases and J by 5 bases, with 18 bases between. Per germline, CDR1 LNHDA and CDR2 SQIVND (reference sequence). This CDR3 has 16 residues. The sequenced CDR3 bases are TGTGCCAGTAGTATAATGTCAGGGGCGGTTTCGGAGACC. It encodes CASSIMSGAVSET. The whole CDR3 protein is CASSIMSGAVSETQYF.

This clone was found many times. Read sequence stops 3 residues before the CDR3 end, and the germline J gene provides the missing end. The chain links TRBV6-4 to TRBJ2-1, with TRBD1 as a possible D gene (5 bases). The CDR3 runs to 14 residues. Per germline, CDR1 MRHNA and CDR2 SNTAGT. V lost 3 bases to trimming and J lost 6 bases, with 12 bases between them. CDR3 region: CASSELGATNEQFF. The DNA read from the CDR3 is TGTGCCAGCAGTGAGCTTGGGGCCACCAATGAG.

The sample holds many counts of this clone. The read finishes 3 residues shy of the CDR3 end, and the germline J gene is used to complete it. This chain uses TRBV19 with TRBJ2-3, with D perhaps matching TRBD1 (6 bases). This CDR3 is 16 amino acids long. The V and J ends lost 0 bases and 2 bases respectively, with 12 bases between them. CDR1 is LNHDA and CDR2 is SQIVND in the germline V gene (reference sequence). CDR3 sequence reads: CASSIEGGSNTDTQYF. CDR3 DNA, as far as it was read: TGTGCCAGTAGTATAGAAGGGGGATCTAACACAGATACG.

Many counts were recorded for this clone. The read gets to within 3 residues of the CDR3 end, and the germline J gene fills in the rest. The chain links TRBV7-9 to TRBJ1-1; 8 nucleotides align to TRBD1. Germline CDR1 SEHNR, CDR2 FQNEAQ (reference sequence). The length of the CDR3 is 15 residues. V gave up 3 bases and J gave up 4 bases; unmatched junction bases: 7. The sequenced CDR3 bases are TGTGCCAGCAGCTTTCAAACCACAGGGGGCACTGAA. Protein sequence: CASSFQTTGGTE. The whole CDR3 is CASSFQTTGGTEAFF.

Ten or more counts support this clone. The CDR3 end lies 3 residues beyond the end of the read and is filled in from the germline J gene. The V gene is TRBV19, the J gene TRBJ2-7; 7 positions agree with TRBD1. The CDR3 length is 16 residues. CDR1 LNHDA and CDR2 SQIVND come from the germline V gene (reference sequence). After removal of 4 bases from V and 3 bases from J, the junction contained 12 bases not matched to a gene. The CDR3 sequence: CASSKQGQGRIYEQYF. The DNA read from the CDR3 is TGTGCCAGTAGTAAACAGGGGCAGGGAAGGATCTACGAG.

This clone was detected many times. Read data end 3 residues before the CDR3 end; the end is taken from the germline J gene. V gene TRBV20-1 combines with J gene TRBJ2-7, with 7 bases identical to TRBD1. Germline assignment: CDR1 DFQATT and CDR2 SNEGSKA (reference sequence). This CDR3 comprises 15 residues. Losses at the gene ends were 6 bases for V and 0 bases for J; bases not matched to a gene: 11. The chain's CDR3 is CSAFEGGGSSYEQYF. Incomplete CDR3 DNA: TGCAGTGCATTTGAAGGGGGCGGCAGCTCCTACGAG.

This clone was counted many times. The read stops 3 residues short of the end of the CDR3; the missing end is completed from the germline J gene. The J gene is TRBJ2-7, the V gene TRBV12-3 or TRBV12-4; 7 bases map to TRBD2. The CDR3 spans 13 residues. J lost 3 bases, V lost 3 bases, and 2 bases had no gene match. The CDR3 loop is CASSFLADYEQYF. CDR3 DNA, as far as it was read: TGTGCCAGCAGTTTCCTAGCGGACTACGAG.

This clone was detected ten times or more. The read finishes 3 residues shy of the CDR3 end, and the germline J gene is used to complete it. The chain is built from TRBV5-6 and TRBJ2-7; 11 bases line up with TRBD1. V was pared by 4 bases and J by 5 bases, with 2 bases of the junction left unmatched. The germline V gene encodes CDR1 SGHDT and CDR2 YYEEEE. The CDR3 contains 13 residues. The covered CDR3 bases are TGTGCCAGCAGCCTGGGACAGGGGGACGAG. Its protein is CASSLGQGDE. Given in full, the CDR3 is CASSLGQGDEQYF.

This clone was seen many times. The read ends 3 residues early relative to the CDR3; the germline J gene fills the gap. The chain has TRBV4-1 and TRBJ2-7; 8 nucleotides line up with TRBD2. This CDR3 has 14 amino acids. The J segment lost 0 bases and the V segment lost 6 bases, leaving 4 bases of the junction unmatched. Germline loops: CDR1 MGHRA, CDR2 YSYEKL. CDR3 region: CASSSGTSSYEQYF. Incomplete CDR3 DNA: TGCGCCAGCAGTTCCGGGACTAGCTCCTACGAG.

There are many counts of this clone. The read ends 3 residues before the CDR3 terminus; that terminus is restored from the germline J gene. J is TRBJ1-1 and V is TRBV20-1; 7 nucleotides agree with TRBD1. Germline CDR1 and CDR2: DFQATT and SNEGSKA (reference sequence). The CDR3 contains 13 residues. The CDR3 DNA, read in part, is TGCAGTGCTAGTCGGGAACAGGGGTTAGGC. Translating gives CSASREQGLG. The whole CDR3 is CSASREQGLGAFF.

In this sample, this clone is medium-sized. The missing CDR3 end, 3 residues past where the read stops, is filled in from the germline J gene. The rearrangement joins TRBV30 to TRBJ2-3; TRBD1 agrees at 7 bases. This CDR3 has 13 residues. V shed 8 bases, J shed 4 bases, and the junction held 9 bases outside the gene matches. The germline V gene has CDR1 GTSNPN and CDR2 SVGIG (reference sequence). The CDR3 sequence: CARTGVRADTQYF. The sequenced CDR3 bases are TGTGCCCGCACAGGGGTGAGGGCAGATACG. The full variable domain, completed using reference TRBV30 and TRBJ2-3, is SQTIHQWPATLVQPVGSPLSLECTVEGTSNPNLYWYRQAAGRGLQLLFYSVGIGQISSEVPQNLSASRPQDRQFILSSKKLLLSDSGFYLCARTGVRADTQYFGPGTRLTVL.

This clone was seen many times. The CDR3 end lies 3 residues beyond the end of the read and is filled in from the germline J gene. The gene calls are TRBV6-1 and TRBJ2-1; 15 bases are a match to TRBD2. Germline V lookup: CDR1 MNHNS, CDR2 SASEGT. The CDR3 is 17 amino acids. V lost 2 bases, J lost 3 bases, and 2 bases stayed unmatched. Incomplete CDR3 DNA: TGTGCCAGCAGTGAAACGGGACTAGCGGGGGGCTACAATGAG. Amino acids: CASSETGLAGGYNE. Given in full, the CDR3 is CASSETGLAGGYNEQFF.

This clone has just a few counts. The CDR3 extends 3 residues past the end of the read, so its final part is completed from the germline J gene. This sequence joins TRBV20-1 and TRBJ2-5, with 10 nucleotides matching TRBD1. From germline, CDR1 is DFQATT and CDR2 SNEGSKA (reference sequence). Trimming at V came to 6 bases and at J to 5 bases, leaving 6 bases not matched to a gene. The CDR3 runs 13 residues. The CDR3 is CSARPDRGETQYF. The CDR3 bases that were read are TGCAGTGCCCGCCCGGACAGGGGGGAGACC.

This clone was seen ten or more times. The CDR3 end falls 3 residues outside the read, so it is completed with the germline J gene. The chain carries TRBV7-9 and TRBJ2-5; TRBD1 agrees at 8 bases. The CDR3 runs 15 residues. J lost 3 bases, V lost 4 bases, and 7 bases had no gene match. The germline gives CDR1 SEHNR, CDR2 FQNEAQ (reference sequence). The CDR3 is CASSSLRGREETQYF. The DNA read from the CDR3 is TGTGCCAGCAGCTCCCTCAGGGGGCGCGAAGAGACC. The complete variable domain, with remaining parts taken from reference TRBV7-9 and TRBJ2-5, reads DTGVSQNPRHKITKRGQNVTFRCDPISEHNRLYWYRQTLGQGPEFLTYFQNEAQLEKSRLLSDRFSAERPKGSFSTLEIQRTEQGDSAMYLCASSSLRGREETQYFGPGTRLLVL.

With regard to this clone: The sample carries other DNA sequences with the same CDR3. CDR3 sequence: CASTPDRNTEAFF. Incomplete CDR3 DNA: TGTGCCAGCACCCCGGACAGAAACACTGAA. V is TRBV7-9 and J is TRBJ1-1; D is possibly TRBD1 (6 bases). The read terminates 3 residues before the CDR3 end, so the remaining end is supplied by the germline J gene. CDR3 length: 13 amino acids. V lost 7 bases and J 2 bases, leaving 11 bases between the germline ends. Germline lookup yields CDR1 SEHNR and CDR2 FQNEAQ (reference sequence).

By share of the sample, this clone is medium-sized. The CDR3 extends 3 residues past the end of the read, so its final part is completed from the germline J gene. The V gene is TRBV6-2 or TRBV6-3, the J gene TRBJ2-1; D remains ambiguous. Trimming took 0 bases from V and 5 from J, leaving 5 bases between them. Germline V gene sequence: CDR1 MNHEY, CDR2 SVGEGT. The CDR3 is 13 residues long. CDR3 bases read: TGTGCCAGCAGTTACTCTAGCCACAATGAG. This translates into CASSYSSHNE. The entire CDR3 reads CASSYSSHNEQFF.

There are many counts of this clone. The CDR3 region is CASMETGVHYGYTF. The sequenced part of the CDR3 DNA is TGTGCCAGTATGGAGACAGGGGTCCACTATGGC. This rearrangement joins TRBV19 to TRBJ1-2; 8 bases map to TRBD1. The read falls 3 residues short of the CDR3 end, and the missing part is taken from the germline J gene. J lost 3 bases, V lost 7 bases, and 7 bases had no gene match. CDR1 LNHDA and CDR2 SQIVND come from the germline V gene (reference sequence). The CDR3 sequence is 14 residues long.

At least ten counts were recorded for this clone. The read stops 3 residues short of the end of the CDR3; the missing end is completed from the germline J gene. The chain uses TRBV5-1 and TRBJ2-2; 12 positions agree with TRBD2. The germline V gene encodes CDR1 SGHRS and CDR2 YFSETQ. V trimming: 5 bases; J trimming: 4 bases; junction bases outside the gene matches: 3. The CDR3 extends over 15 amino acids. The CDR3 DNA, read in part, is TGCGCCAGCAGAGGACTAGCGGGATCCACCGGGGAG. Its translation is CASRGLAGSTGE. The entire CDR3 protein is CASRGLAGSTGELFF. Variable domain in full (rest from reference TRBV5-1 and TRBJ2-2): KAGVTQTPRYLIKTRGQQVTLSCSPISGHRSVSWYQQTPGQGLQFLFEYFSETQRNKGNFPGRFSGRQFSNSRSEMNVSTLELGDSALYLCASRGLAGSTGELFFGEGSRLTVL.

Ten or more counts support this clone. The read stops 3 residues short of the end of the CDR3; the missing end is completed from the germline J gene. V is TRBV23-1 and J is TRBJ2-2; 7 bases match TRBD2. TRBV23-1 qualifies as an ORF whose function is uncertain. The CDR3 consists of 18 residues. V shed 0 bases and J 3 bases; nucleotides not matched to a gene: 10. This CDR3 reads CASSQSQRGAFHTGELFF. The part of the CDR3 DNA that was read is TGCGCCAGCAGTCAATCGCAGCGGGGAGCATTCCACACCGGGGAG.